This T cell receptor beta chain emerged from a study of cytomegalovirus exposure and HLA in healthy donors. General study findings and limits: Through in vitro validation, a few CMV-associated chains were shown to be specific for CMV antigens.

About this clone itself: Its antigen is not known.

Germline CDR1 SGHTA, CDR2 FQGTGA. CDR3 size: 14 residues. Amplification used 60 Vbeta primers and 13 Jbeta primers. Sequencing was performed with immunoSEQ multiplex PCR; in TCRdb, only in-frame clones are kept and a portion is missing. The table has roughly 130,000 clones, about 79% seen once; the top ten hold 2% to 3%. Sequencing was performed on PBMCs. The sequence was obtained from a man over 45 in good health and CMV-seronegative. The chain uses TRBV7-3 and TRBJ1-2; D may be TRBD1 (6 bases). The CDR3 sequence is CARALGRGNYGYTF. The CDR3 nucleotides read TGTGCGCGAGCACTAGGCAGGGGTAACTATGGCTACACCTTC.